This TCR beta chain was recorded in a study of identical twins. Comment on this clonotype: Antigen unknown.

Healthy Caucasians provided all donations. The CDR3 totals 12 residues. Trimming removed 3 bases from V and 1 base from J, with 6 bases in between. Germline assignment: CDR1 DFQATT and CDR2 SNEGSKA (reference sequence). The study, taken as a whole, reports: Cross-sectional statistics underpinned the conclusions; the same donors were not followed. Memory repertoires lacked the insertion deficit that abundant cord blood beta clonotypes showed.

MiXCR was run by TCRdb on the 5' RACE reads, yielding one entry per CDR3 protein. The sample records some 710,000 distinct CDR3 sequences, over 5% being singletons. Sample: naive T cells sorted from blood. The receptor comes from a man aged 18 to 30 in good health. The chain employs TRBV20-1 and TRBJ1-2; the D is unclear. The CDR3 bases are TGCAGTGCTAGTGAGAATAACTATGGCTACACCTTC. Its translation is CSASENNYGYTF.